This TCR beta chain was recovered during a study of blood T cell repertoires in COVID-19. The protocol was immunoSEQ multiplex PCR, while the TCRdb copy is restricted to in-frame clones and leaves out a portion. The table includes a few hundred thousand clones, nearly 90% detected once. Germline CDR1 ENHRY, CDR2 SYGVKD. The CDR3 extends over 17 amino acids. The V and J ends lost 4 bases and 5 bases respectively, with 21 bases between them. This chain joins TRBV10-3 and TRBJ1-5, with a tentative D call TRBD1 (5 bases). Source material: peripheral blood. This TCR came from a woman in her thirties or forties with COVID-19, enrolled during active disease. CDR3 amino acids: CAISGGAISVGDQPQHF. CDR3 bases: TGTGCCATCAGTGGTGGGGCGATATCAGTTGGGGATCAGCCCCAGCATTTT.